This record looks at one TCR beta chain sequence and its context. What it binds is unknown. The data are from a study of TIL therapy for anti-PD-1-resistant metastatic lung cancer. About the research overall: Patients had a median age of nearly 55 years (range about 35-75).

The immunoSEQ assay was v3. Here immunoSEQ multiplex PCR was the method, and the copy in TCRdb shows in-frame clones only, minus some. The sample records tens of thousands of clones, over 70% being singletons. Indicated time point: pre-treatment sample, taken before nivolumab and TIL therapy. Points from the study as a whole: The cohort had more treatment-naive, never-smoker and oncogene-addicted patients than typical. Infused TIL clonotypes partially replaced the baseline blood repertoire, then decayed over months.

Germline trimming cut 3 bases from V and 5 bases from J; bases unmatched to any gene: 8. The CDR3 is made up of 15 amino acids. Germline values: CDR1 MDHEN, CDR2 SYDVKM. The source was blood, collected at baseline. V gene TRBV28 combines with J gene TRBJ1-1, with 8 bases matching TRBD1. The TCR was taken from a person between 30 and 79 years old with non-small cell lung cancer. The CDR3 DNA reads as TGTGCCAGCAGTTTCTGGACAGGGAAGGGTACTGAAGCTTTCTTT. Its protein product is CASSFWTGKGTEAFF.